Listed here are 32 T cell receptor beta chains from one sample, sequenced in a study of early T cells in non-severe SARS-CoV-2 infection. TCRdb redid the calling of the 5' RACE reads with MiXCR, one entry per CDR3 protein. Of just over 95,000 distinct CDR3 sequences in the sample, 9.5% to 11% were seen once. The specimen was whole blood. Receptors were obtained from an adult who was a healthcare worker with PCR-confirmed SARS-CoV-2 infection or an uninfected control (not recorded which).

This sequence joins TRBV28 and TRBJ1-4; D unresolved. CDR3 size: 11 residues. Germline values: CDR1 MDHEN, CDR2 SYDVKM. The ends were cut back, 5 bases at V and 10 bases at J, with 8 bases in the middle. The CDR3 DNA sequence: TGTGCCAGCAGTGGAACCCGAAAACTGTTTTTT. Residues: CASSGTRKLFF.

CDR3 nucleotide sequence: TGTGCCAGCAGTCCCGGGGCCAACGTCCTGACTTTC. As protein: CASSPGANVLTF. The chain combines TRBV27 with TRBJ2-6; D gene uncertain. Deletions cut 5 bases from V and 4 bases from J, with 3 bases between. The CDR3 has 12 residues. CDR1 is MNHEY and CDR2 is SMNVEV in the germline V gene (reference sequence).

This clonotype was seen ten or more times. The V gene is TRBV11-2, the J gene TRBJ2-7; 9 bases are a match to TRBD1. Per the germline V gene, CDR1 is SGHAT and CDR2 is FQNNGV. The V gene end was trimmed by 3 bases and the J gene end by 1 base; junction bases not matched to a gene: 7. The CDR3 sequence is 16 residues long. The CDR3 is CASSLGGQGSSYEQYF. The CDR3 coding sequence is TGTGCCAGCAGCTTGGGCGGACAGGGGTCATCCTACGAGCAGTACTTC.

The table lists this clonotype with many counts. V and J are TRBV11-2 and TRBJ1-1; D is unresolved. Germline V gene sequence: CDR1 SGHAT, CDR2 FQNNGV. This CDR3 region has 15 residues. Trimming pared 1 base from V and 0 bases from J, leaving 9 bases between. The CDR3: CASSLVAGVNTEAFF. CDR3 coding DNA: TGTGCCAGCAGCTTAGTGGCAGGCGTGAACACTGAAGCTTTCTTT.

This chain uses TRBV12-3 or TRBV12-4 with TRBJ2-2, with TRBD1 as a possible D gene (6 bases). Trimming removed 1 base at V and 4 bases at J, with 19 bases between. The CDR3 has 18 residues. The DNA for the CDR3 is TGTGCCAGCAGTTTAGGTGGCAGGGGAGTTGGTTCCACCGGGGAGCTGTTTTTT. It is translated as CASSLGGRGVGSTGELFF.

This clonotype was counted a few times. The chain combines TRBV18 with TRBJ1-3; 7 bases fit TRBD1. Germline CDR1 and CDR2: KGHSH and LQKENI. This CDR3 is built from 16 residues. V was pared by 0 bases and J by 2 bases, with 4 bases of the junction left unmatched. The CDR3 here is CASSPPETGPGNTIYF. CDR3 in DNA: TGTGCCAGCTCACCACCGGAGACAGGGCCTGGAAACACCATATATTTT. The variable domain in full, completed from reference TRBV18 and TRBJ1-3, reads NAGVMQNPRHLVRRRGQEARLRCSPMKGHSHVYWYRQLPEEGLKFMVYLQKENIIDESGMPKERFSAEFPKEGPSILRIQQVVRGDSAAYFCASSPPETGPGNTIYFGEGSWLTVV.

This clonotype showed up just a few times. The chain carries TRBV7-3 and TRBJ1-2, with a weak D call TRBD1 (5 bases). V was pared by 0 bases and J by 4 bases, with 9 bases between. This CDR3 comprises 14 residues. Per germline, CDR1 SGHTA and CDR2 FQGTGA. The CDR3: CASSLTAGTYGYTF. CDR3 nucleotides: TGTGCCAGCAGCTTAACAGCAGGGACCTATGGCTACACCTTC. Variable domain in full (rest from reference TRBV7-3 and TRBJ1-2): GAGVSQTPSNKVTEKGKYVELRCDPISGHTALYWYRQSLGQGPEFLIYFQGTGAADDSGLPNDRFFAVRPEGSVSTLKIQRTERGDSAVYLCASSLTAGTYGYTFGSGTRLTVV.

The chain joins TRBV5-1 to TRBJ2-2, with D maybe TRBD2 (6 bases). The V gene lost 4 bases and the J gene lost 7 bases, with 8 bases spanning the gap. The CDR3 has 12 residues. Germline V gene data show CDR1 as SGHRS and CDR2 as YFSETQ. The CDR3 reads CASSEGGGELFF. As DNA, the CDR3 is TGCGCCAGCAGCGAGGGAGGCGGGGAGCTGTTTTTT.

This clonotype showed up many times. The chain is built from TRBV2 and TRBJ2-7; 7 nucleotides line up with TRBD1. CDR1 and CDR2 (germline): SNHLY, FYNNEI. The CDR3 has 13 amino acids. Germline trimming cut 4 bases from V and 2 bases from J; bases unmatched to any gene: 2. The CDR3 nucleotides read TGTGCCAGCAGTGTGGGGACAGCCTACGAGCAGTACTTC. Translated, it gives CASSVGTAYEQYF. Filled out from reference TRBV2 and TRBJ2-7, the complete variable domain reads EPEVTQTPSHQVTQMGQEVILRCVPISNHLYFYWYRQILGQKVEFLVSFYNNEISEKSEIFDDQFSVERPDGSNFTLKIRSTKLEDSAMYFCASSVGTAYEQYFGPGTRLTVT.

This clonotype was recorded a few times. The J gene is TRBJ2-5, the V gene TRBV5-1, with TRBD1 as a possible D gene (5 bases). Germline V gives CDR1 SGHRS, CDR2 YFSETQ. The V end was cut by 0 bases, the J end by 3 bases, with 12 bases between. The CDR3 loop spans 15 amino acids. CDR3 in amino acids: CASSLAPGKEETQYF. In DNA, the CDR3 is TGCGCCAGCAGCTTGGCCCCAGGGAAGGAAGAGACCCAGTACTTC. Full variable domain (outside the CDR3, taken from reference TRBV5-1 and TRBJ2-5): KAGVTQTPRYLIKTRGQQVTLSCSPISGHRSVSWYQQTPGQGLQFLFEYFSETQRNKGNFPGRFSGRQFSNSRSEMNVSTLELGDSALYLCASSLAPGKEETQYFGPGTRLLVL.

There are a few counts of this clonotype. The J gene is TRBJ2-2, the V gene TRBV5-1; 16 bases match TRBD2. The V gene end was trimmed by 4 bases and the J gene end by 5 bases; junction bases not matched to a gene: 5. The length of the CDR3 is 17 residues. Germline values: CDR1 SGHRS, CDR2 YFSETQ. The CDR3 region has the DNA TGCGCCAGCAGCCTGGGACTAGCGGGAGGGCCTACCGGGGAGCTGTTTTTT. It is translated as CASSLGLAGGPTGELFF.

This clonotype was picked up a small number of times. This chain uses TRBV6-5 with TRBJ2-1, with TRBD2 matching 12 bases. The CDR3 totals 16 residues. V lost 0 bases, J lost 8 bases, and 5 bases stayed unmatched. Germline values: CDR1 MNHEY, CDR2 SVGAGI. The CDR3 is CASSYSGTSGFHEQFF. CDR3 DNA sequence: TGTGCCAGCAGTTACTCCGGGACTAGCGGGTTCCATGAGCAGTTCTTC.

V gene TRBV28 combines with J gene TRBJ1-5; no clear D. This CDR3 region has 13 residues. Trimming took off 7 bases at V and 5 bases at J, with 12 bases between the two ends. Germline assignment: CDR1 MDHEN and CDR2 SYDVKM. In DNA, the CDR3 is TGTGCCAGCACCCGCGGACCGGATCAGCCCCAGCATTTT. This translates into CASTRGPDQPQHF.

The chain recombines TRBV12-3 or TRBV12-4 with TRBJ1-1; 9 bases line up with TRBD1. V lost 7 bases to trimming and J lost 5 bases; unmatched junction nucleotides: 11. This CDR3 has 15 amino acids. DNA for the CDR3: TGTGCCAGCACACCCCCGGACAGGGGACAGACTGAAGCTTTCTTT. Translated, it gives CASTPPDRGQTEAFF.

The table lists this clonotype with many counts. The genes are TRBV5-1 and TRBJ2-1; tentatively, D is TRBD2 (6 bases). Trimming shortened V by 4 bases and J by 4 bases, and 6 bases separated the two germline ends. CDR1 is SGHRS and CDR2 is YFSETQ in the germline V gene. The CDR3 consists of 12 residues. Here the CDR3 reads CASSAGYNEQFF. The CDR3 coding sequence is TGCGCCAGCAGCGCGGGGTACAATGAGCAGTTCTTC. Complete variable domain (other parts from reference TRBV5-1 and TRBJ2-1): KAGVTQTPRYLIKTRGQQVTLSCSPISGHRSVSWYQQTPGQGLQFLFEYFSETQRNKGNFPGRFSGRQFSNSRSEMNVSTLELGDSALYLCASSAGYNEQFFGPGTRLTVL.

The chain has TRBV6-5 and TRBJ1-1; D uncertain. Germline V gene lookup returns CDR1 MNHEY and CDR2 SVGAGI. The CDR3 totals 17 residues. The V end was cut by 0 bases, the J end by 2 bases, with 16 bases between. CDR3 region: CASSYSIGTRRNTEAFF. In DNA form, the CDR3 reads TGTGCCAGCAGTTACTCGATCGGAACTCGACGAAACACTGAAGCTTTCTTT.

This clonotype was seen many times. This rearrangement joins TRBV28 to TRBJ2-1, with 8 bases identical to TRBD1. V was clipped by 10 bases and J by 6 bases; unmatched bases: 5. Germline assignment: CDR1 MDHEN and CDR2 SYDVKM. The CDR3 totals 12 residues. CDR3 amino acids: CATGTGPNEQFF. In DNA, the CDR3 is TGTGCCACAGGGACAGGCCCCAATGAGCAGTTCTTC.

This clonotype was seen more than once but under ten times. The chain carries TRBV13 and TRBJ1-6; D gene unclear. In germline, CDR1 is PRHDT, CDR2 FYEKMQ (reference sequence). V gave up 6 bases and J gave up 4 bases, with 16 bases separating them. The CDR3 contains 16 residues. The CDR3 region is CASRIKAGMYNSPLHF. As DNA, the CDR3 is TGTGCCAGCAGAATTAAGGCGGGAATGTATAATTCACCCCTCCACTTT.

The CDR3, as DNA: TGTGCCAGCTCACCACAGGAACAGGGGAGAATCACTGAAGCTTTCTTT. This gives the protein CASSPQEQGRITEAFF. The rearrangement links TRBV18 to TRBJ1-1; 7 bases match TRBD1. V was clipped by 1 base and J by 4 bases; unmatched bases: 9. Germline CDR1 reads KGHSH; CDR2 reads LQKENI. CDR3 length: 16 residues.

In its sample, this clonotype was seen a few times. The V call is TRBV6-5, the J call TRBJ2-3; a possible D gene is TRBD2 (6 bases). CDR1 MNHEY and CDR2 SVGAGI come from the germline V gene. The CDR3 contains 14 residues. Trimming took 6 bases from V and 0 from J, leaving 10 bases between them. CDR3 DNA: TGTGCCAGCAGGGAGGGACCTAGCACAGATACGCAGTATTTT. Encoded protein: CASREGPSTDTQYF.

The V gene is TRBV20-1, the J gene TRBJ1-1; no firm D call. V was cut by 0 bases and J by 1 base, with 3 bases left in between. Per the germline V gene, CDR1 is DFQATT and CDR2 is SNEGSKA (reference sequence). The CDR3 covers 12 residues. The CDR3 region has the DNA TGCAGTGCTAGAGACGGGAACACTGAAGCTTTCTTT. Translation gives CSARDGNTEAFF.

The sample holds a few counts of this clonotype. The V and J genes are TRBV7-9 and TRBJ1-1, with D uncertain. V gave up 1 base and J gave up 1 base, with 4 bases separating them. Germline V gene data show CDR1 as SEHNR and CDR2 as FQNEAQ (reference sequence). There are 13 residues in the CDR3. CDR3 region: CASSLVENTEAFF. The DNA for the CDR3 is TGTGCCAGCAGCTTAGTTGAGAACACTGAAGCTTTCTTT.

This clonotype has only a few counts. CDR3 sequence reads: CSARWGDEQFF. CDR3 bases: TGCAGTGCTAGATGGGGGGATGAGCAGTTCTTC. The V call is TRBV20-1, the J call TRBJ2-1, with D possibly matching TRBD2 (6 bases). Trimming removed 2 bases at V and 8 bases at J, with 7 bases between. The CDR3 sequence is 11 residues long. Per germline, CDR1 DFQATT and CDR2 SNEGSKA (reference sequence).

This clonotype came up a few times. This chain connects TRBV6-5 to TRBJ2-3, with D possibly matching TRBD1 (5 bases). Germline CDR1 and CDR2: MNHEY and SVGAGI. This CDR3 region has 15 residues. Deletions cut 2 bases from V and 2 bases from J, with 11 bases between. The CDR3 nucleotides read TGTGCCAGCAGTTACAGTAGACAGTTCACAGATACGCAGTATTTT. Amino acid sequence: CASSYSRQFTDTQYF.

This chain uses TRBV29-1 with TRBJ2-1; D gene unclear. The ends were cut back, 7 bases at V and 14 bases at J, with 21 bases in the middle. This CDR3 contains 12 residues. Germline V lookup: CDR1 SQVTM, CDR2 ANQGSEA. The CDR3 coding sequence is TGCAGCGCTGAGTCCCAGGCGACCCGAAAGTTCTTC. Its protein is CSAESQATRKFF.

In this sample, this clonotype turned up a few times. The chain employs TRBV3-1 and TRBJ2-4, with 11 bases matching TRBD2. Germline values: CDR1 LGHDT, CDR2 YNNKEL (reference sequence). The V segment lost 6 bases and the J segment 0 bases; nucleotides outside the gene matches: 7. This CDR3 has 17 amino acids. DNA of the CDR3: TGTGCCAGCAGTCCGGGACTAGCGGTACTAGCCAAAAACATTCAGTACTTC. Translating it yields CASSPGLAVLAKNIQYF.

The chain joins TRBV2 to TRBJ2-3; D perhaps matches TRBD2 (6 bases). The V end was cut by 4 bases, the J end by 0 bases, with 11 bases between. The CDR3 sequence is 15 residues long. Germline V lookup: CDR1 SNHLY, CDR2 FYNNEI. Here the CDR3 DNA reads TGTGCCAGCAGTGCGAGGCGGGGTAGCACAGATACGCAGTATTTT. Translated: CASSARRGSTDTQYF.

This clonotype was observed a handful of times. V usage is TRBV27 and J usage is TRBJ2-2; D call uncertain. CDR3 length equals 15 residues. The germline V gene has CDR1 MNHEY and CDR2 SMNVEV (reference sequence). V lost 0 bases, J lost 0 bases, and 5 bases lay in between. CDR3 loop: CASSLSRPNTGELFF. The DNA for the CDR3 is TGTGCCAGCAGTTTATCGAGGCCGAACACCGGGGAGCTGTTTTTT.

This clonotype came up a few times. The genes are TRBV6-2 or TRBV6-3 and TRBJ2-7; D unresolved. Germline V gives CDR1 MNHEY, CDR2 SVGEGT. Trimming cost V 6 bases and J 3 bases, with 6 bases left between them. The CDR3 runs to 11 residues. For the CDR3, the DNA is TGTGCCAGCAGCCACCTCTACGAGCAGTACTTC. Residues: CASSHLYEQYF.

The rearrangement uses TRBV28 and TRBJ1-1; a weak D match, TRBD1 (5 bases). The germline V gene encodes CDR1 MDHEN and CDR2 SYDVKM. The CDR3 is 11 residues long. V was clipped by 6 bases and J by 5 bases, with 7 bases between them. The CDR3 here is CASRRTTEAFF. The DNA of the CDR3 is TGTGCCAGCAGGCGGACAACTGAAGCTTTCTTT.

V gene TRBV4-1 combines with J gene TRBJ1-5, with D perhaps matching TRBD1 (5 bases). The CDR3 length is 14 residues. The ends were cut back, 1 base at V and 7 bases at J, with 11 bases in the middle. The germline V gene has CDR1 MGHRA and CDR2 YSYEKL. CDR3 amino acids: CASSQAPQGQPQHF. The CDR3, as DNA: TGCGCCAGCAGCCAAGCCCCCCAGGGACAGCCCCAGCATTTT.

The chain links TRBV3-2 to TRBJ2-1; TRBD1 is the table's D call and was not checked against the DNA. TRBV3-2 has pseudogene status. This CDR3 region has 17 residues. The CDR3 spells CASSPTGTRSSYNEQFF. The DNA for the CDR3 is TGTGCCAGCAGCCCAACCGGGACTAGGAGCTCCTACAATGAGCAGTTCTTC.